The 13 T cell receptor beta chains in this list originate from one sample, sequenced in a study of cytomegalovirus exposure and HLA in healthy donors. Primers for the PCR totalled 60 Vbeta and 13 Jbeta. This table comes from immunoSEQ multiplex PCR, and its TCRdb copy is limited to in-frame clones, with some not included. Of 100,000 to 140,000 clones in the sample, around three quarters were seen once. Sequencing used PBMCs. These receptors came from a man aged 25-45 years in good health and CMV-seronegative.

This clone was observed once. The chain recombines TRBV19 with TRBJ2-1, with TRBD2 identical over 7 bases. CDR1 is LNHDA, CDR2 SQIVND, per germline (reference sequence). Trimming took 3 bases from V and 3 from J; bases not matched to a gene: 8. This CDR3 region has 16 residues. The chain's CDR3 is CASSMGGDHFYNEQFF. The CDR3 coding sequence is TGTGCCAGTAGTATGGGGGGGGATCATTTCTACAATGAGCAGTTCTTC.

The CDR3 DNA reads TGCGCCAGCAGCCAGCCTATGCGATCTAGCACAGATACGCAGTATTTT. Translated, it gives CASSQPMRSSTDTQYF. This chain uses TRBV4-1 with TRBJ2-3; D gene unclear. The germline V and J ends were trimmed by 3 bases and 0 bases, with 13 bases remaining between them. From germline, CDR1 is MGHRA and CDR2 YSYEKL. This CDR3 spans 16 amino acids.

The chain uses TRBV5-1 and TRBJ2-2, with 10 bases matching TRBD2. The CDR3 has 14 amino acids. V lost 6 bases, J lost 5 bases, and 4 bases stayed unmatched. Germline assignment: CDR1 SGHRS and CDR2 YFSETQ. In nucleotides, the CDR3 is TGCGCCAGCAAGCGGGGGGGCCAGACCGGGGAGCTGTTTTTT. This translates into CASKRGGQTGELFF.

The chain combines TRBV2 with TRBJ1-1; 8 positions match TRBD1. The CDR3 spans 14 residues. V was clipped by 7 bases and J by 4 bases; unmatched bases: 8. The V gene's germline CDR1 is SNHLY and CDR2 FYNNEI. The CDR3 DNA sequence: TGTGCCAGCAAGACAGGGGATGTTAGCACTGAAGCTTTCTTT. Amino acids: CASKTGDVSTEAFF.

As for this clone: Additional DNA sequences in this sample encode the identical CDR3. The V call is TRBV5-1, the J call TRBJ1-1, with a weak D call TRBD1 (5 bases). The CDR3 is 13 amino acids. Germline V lookup: CDR1 SGHRS, CDR2 YFSETQ. Trimming pared 1 base from V and 2 bases from J, leaving 6 bases between. The CDR3 loop reads CASSLTGNTEAFF. The CDR3 nucleotides read TGCGCCAGCAGCTTGACAGGCAACACTGAAGCTTTCTTT.

The chain combines TRBV5-1 with TRBJ2-7, with 8 bases fitting TRBD2. The V and J ends lost 3 bases and 2 bases, in that order; junction bases with no gene match: 7. Germline V lookup: CDR1 SGHRS, CDR2 YFSETQ. The CDR3 contains 15 residues. The CDR3 DNA reads as TGCGCCAGCAGCTCCAGCGGGAGTATAACCTACGAGCAGTACTTC. Translating it yields CASSSSGSITYEQYF.

This clone was seen only once. The V and J genes are TRBV7-8 and TRBJ2-2; 7 bases line up with TRBD1. CDR1 is SGHVS and CDR2 is FQNEAQ in the germline V gene. V was clipped by 6 bases and J by 7 bases; unmatched bases: 5. CDR3 size: 13 residues. This chain's CDR3 is CASRPTGNGELFF. The CDR3 DNA follows: TGTGCCAGCAGACCGACAGGGAACGGGGAGCTGTTTTTT. The full variable domain, its missing parts supplied by reference TRBV7-8 and TRBJ2-2, is GAGVSQSPRYKVAKRGQDVALRCDPISGHVSLFWYQQALGQGPEFLTYFQNEAQLDKSGLPSDRFFAERPEGSVSTLKIQRTQQEDSAVYLCASRPTGNGELFFGEGSRLTVL.

The rearrangement joins TRBV5-4 to TRBJ2-7; the D gene is possibly TRBD1 (6 bases). The CDR3 spans 15 residues. Trimming pared 4 bases from V and 4 bases from J, leaving 18 bases between. Germline CDR1 and CDR2: SGHNT and YYREEE (reference sequence). CDR3 sequence: CASSQDQGHFYEQYF. CDR3 DNA sequence: TGTGCCAGCAGCCAGGACCAGGGGCACTTTTACGAGCAGTACTTC. The entire variable domain, with the rest obtained from reference TRBV5-4 and TRBJ2-7, is as follows: ETGVTQSPTHLIKTRGQQVTLRCSSQSGHNTVSWYQQALGQGPQFIFQYYREEENGRGNFPPRFSGLQFPNYSSELNVNALELDDSALYLCASSQDQGHFYEQYFGPGTRLTVT.

J is TRBJ2-1 and V is TRBV5-4; 12 bases fit TRBD2. The CDR3 covers 16 residues. V gave up 4 bases and J gave up 8 bases; unmatched junction bases: 10. CDR1 is SGHNT, CDR2 YYREEE, per germline (reference sequence). The CDR3 spells CASSPPTASGGDEQFF. The CDR3 nucleotides are TGTGCCAGCAGCCCCCCCACGGCTAGCGGGGGGGATGAGCAGTTCTTC.

This clone was found once. The junction shows a germline mismatch at one end, possibly a read error. This sequence joins TRBV7-9 and TRBJ2-1; 7 bases fit TRBD1. Germline V gives CDR1 SEHNR, CDR2 FQNEAQ (reference sequence). The CDR3 totals 12 residues. The CDR3 sequence: CSSRDSYNEQFF. The CDR3 nucleotides are TGTTCCAGCCGGGACAGTTACAATGAGCAGTTCTTC.

This chain joins TRBV30 and TRBJ1-1, with D perhaps matching TRBD1 (5 bases). This CDR3 contains 12 residues. V dropped 2 bases and J dropped 7 bases, with 11 bases sitting between them. Germline V gene sequence: CDR1 GTSNPN, CDR2 SVGIG (reference sequence). The CDR3 DNA follows: TGTGCCTGGAGTTCCGGAGGGGTTGAAGCTTTCTTT. This sequence encodes CAWSSGGVEAFF.

The V gene is TRBV2, the J gene TRBJ2-5, with 8 positions matching TRBD2. The J call is in doubt because the DNA end fits TRBJ2-7 better. Per the germline V gene, CDR1 is SNHLY and CDR2 is FYNNEI. The CDR3 is 15 residues long. This CDR3 reads CASRVGAGGSYEQYF. As DNA, the CDR3 is TGTGCCAGCAGGGTTGGGGCGGGGGGCTCCTACGAGCAGTACTTC.

The V and J genes are TRBV6-5 and TRBJ1-1; D remains ambiguous. CDR1 is MNHEY, CDR2 SVGAGI, per germline. Trimming took 0 bases from V and 2 from J, leaving 4 bases between them. The CDR3 extends over 13 amino acids. CDR3 protein: CASSYSANTEAFF. The CDR3, as DNA: TGTGCCAGCAGTTACTCGGCTAACACTGAAGCTTTCTTT.